The T cell receptor delta chain under discussion was sequenced for a study of gamma-delta T cells after stem cell transplantation. The CDR3 consists of 22 residues. The J segment lost 4 bases and the V segment lost 0 bases, leaving 28 bases of the junction unmatched. Germline CDR1 and CDR2: GEAIGNYY and EKD. Points on this clone: Within the sample, other DNA sequences also encode this same CDR3.

TCRdb ran CATT on the RT-PCR reads. Of 1,300 or so delta-chain clones listed, 1.5% to 2.5% are singletons. The sequencing input was gamma-delta T cells. This TCR was sampled from a human donor. It is not recorded whose cells these are; they may come from a transplant donor. The genes are TRDV2 and TRDJ1; 7 nucleotides line up with TRDD3. CDR3 DNA: TGTGCCTGTGACACCTACTGGGGCGATGAGTCGGATTCGCTAGCTCGCTTCGATAAACTCATCTTT. Its protein product is CACDTYWGDESDSLARFDKLIF.